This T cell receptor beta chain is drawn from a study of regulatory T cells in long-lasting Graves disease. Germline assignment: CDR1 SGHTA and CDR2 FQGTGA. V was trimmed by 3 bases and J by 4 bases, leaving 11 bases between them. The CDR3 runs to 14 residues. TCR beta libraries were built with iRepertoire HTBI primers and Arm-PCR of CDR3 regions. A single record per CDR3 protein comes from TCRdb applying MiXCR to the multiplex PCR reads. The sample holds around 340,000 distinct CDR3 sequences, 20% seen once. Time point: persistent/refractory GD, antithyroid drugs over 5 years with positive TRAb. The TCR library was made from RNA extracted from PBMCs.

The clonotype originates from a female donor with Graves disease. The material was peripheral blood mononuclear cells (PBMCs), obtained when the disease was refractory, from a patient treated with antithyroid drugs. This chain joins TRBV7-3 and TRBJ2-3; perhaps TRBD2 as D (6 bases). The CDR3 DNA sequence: TGTGCCAGCAGCTTCATGGGGACTTCAGATACGCAGTATTTT. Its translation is CASSFMGTSDTQYF.